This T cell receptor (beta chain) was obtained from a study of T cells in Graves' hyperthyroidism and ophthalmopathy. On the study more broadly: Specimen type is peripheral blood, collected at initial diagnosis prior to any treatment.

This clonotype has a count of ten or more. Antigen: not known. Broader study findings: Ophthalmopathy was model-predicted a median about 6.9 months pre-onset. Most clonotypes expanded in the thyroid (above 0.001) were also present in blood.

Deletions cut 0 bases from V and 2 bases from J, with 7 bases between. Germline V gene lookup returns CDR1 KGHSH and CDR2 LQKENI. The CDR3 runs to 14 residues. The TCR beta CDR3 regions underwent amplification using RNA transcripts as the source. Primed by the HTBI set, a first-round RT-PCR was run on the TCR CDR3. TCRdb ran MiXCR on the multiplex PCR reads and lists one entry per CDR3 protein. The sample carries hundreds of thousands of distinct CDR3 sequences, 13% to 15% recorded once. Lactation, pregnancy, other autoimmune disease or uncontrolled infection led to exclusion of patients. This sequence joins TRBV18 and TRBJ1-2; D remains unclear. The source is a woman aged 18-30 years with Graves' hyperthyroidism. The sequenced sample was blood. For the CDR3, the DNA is TGTGCCAGCTCACCACCTGGGTACAACTATGGCTACACCTTC. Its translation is CASSPPGYNYGYTF.